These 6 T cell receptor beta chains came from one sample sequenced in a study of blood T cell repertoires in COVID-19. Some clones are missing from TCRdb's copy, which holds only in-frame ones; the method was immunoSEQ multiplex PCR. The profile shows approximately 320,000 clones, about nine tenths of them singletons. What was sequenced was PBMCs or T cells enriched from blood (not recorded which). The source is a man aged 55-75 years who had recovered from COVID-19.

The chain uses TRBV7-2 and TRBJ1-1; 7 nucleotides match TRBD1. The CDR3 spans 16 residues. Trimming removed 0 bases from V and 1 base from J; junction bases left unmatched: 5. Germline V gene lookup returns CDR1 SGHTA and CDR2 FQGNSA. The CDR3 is CASSLAGTARNTEAFF. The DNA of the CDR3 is TGTGCCAGCAGCTTAGCCGGGACAGCTCGGAACACTGAAGCTTTCTTT. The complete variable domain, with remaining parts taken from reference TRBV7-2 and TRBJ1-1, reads GAGVSQSPSNKVTEKGKDVELRCDPISGHTALYWYRQSLGQGLEFLIYFQGNSAPDKSGLPSDRFSAERTGGSVSTLTIQRTQQEDSAVYLCASSLAGTARNTEAFFGQGTRLTVV.

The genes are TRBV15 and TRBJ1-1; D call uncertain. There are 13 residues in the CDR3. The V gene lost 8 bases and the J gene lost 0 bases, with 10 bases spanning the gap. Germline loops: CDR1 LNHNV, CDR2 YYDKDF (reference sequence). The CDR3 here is CATQVRLNTEAFF. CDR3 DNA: TGTGCCACCCAGGTCAGATTGAACACTGAAGCTTTCTTT.

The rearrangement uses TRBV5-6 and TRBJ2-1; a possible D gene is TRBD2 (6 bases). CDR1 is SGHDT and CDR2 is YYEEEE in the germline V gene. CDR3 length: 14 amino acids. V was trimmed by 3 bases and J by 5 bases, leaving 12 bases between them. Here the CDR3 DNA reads TGTGCCAGCAGCTCAACTAGCTGGAACAATGAGCAGTTCTTC. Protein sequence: CASSSTSWNNEQFF.

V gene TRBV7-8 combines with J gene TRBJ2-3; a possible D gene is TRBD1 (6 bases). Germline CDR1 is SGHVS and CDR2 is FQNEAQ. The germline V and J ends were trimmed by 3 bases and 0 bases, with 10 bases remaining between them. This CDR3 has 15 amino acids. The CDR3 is CASSFRDTSTDTQYF. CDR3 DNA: TGTGCCAGCAGCTTCCGGGACACAAGCACAGATACGCAGTATTTT. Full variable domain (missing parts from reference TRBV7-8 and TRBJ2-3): GAGVSQSPRYKVAKRGQDVALRCDPISGHVSLFWYQQALGQGPEFLTYFQNEAQLDKSGLPSDRFFAERPEGSVSTLKIQRTQQEDSAVYLCASSFRDTSTDTQYFGPGTRLTVL.

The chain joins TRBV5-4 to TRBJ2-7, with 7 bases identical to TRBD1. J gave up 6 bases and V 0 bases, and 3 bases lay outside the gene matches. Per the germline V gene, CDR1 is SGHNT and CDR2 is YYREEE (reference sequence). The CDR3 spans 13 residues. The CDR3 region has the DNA TGTGCCAGCAGCTTGGGGGACAGACGCGAGCAGTACTTC. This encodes CASSLGDRREQYF.

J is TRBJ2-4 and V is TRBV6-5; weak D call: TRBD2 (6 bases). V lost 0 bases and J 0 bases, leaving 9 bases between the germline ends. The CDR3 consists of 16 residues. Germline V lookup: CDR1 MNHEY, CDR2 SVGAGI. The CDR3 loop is CASSYSIGGAKNIQYF. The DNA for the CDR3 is TGTGCCAGCAGTTACTCGATCGGGGGAGCCAAAAACATTCAGTACTTC.